The 31 T cell receptor beta chains given below trace back to one sample, sequenced in a study of blood T cell repertoires in COVID-19. The method was immunoSEQ multiplex PCR; TCRdb's version includes in-frame clones alone and lacks a portion of them. In the table there are some 250,000 clones, 88% of which are singletons. Material: peripheral blood. Receptors were obtained from a woman in her 30s with acute or convalescent COVID-19.

V gene TRBV11-3 combines with J gene TRBJ2-7; TRBD2 might be the D (5 bases). The CDR3 has 16 residues. Looked up from germline, CDR1 is SGHNT and CDR2 is YENEEA. Trimming left V 3 bases short and J 5 bases short, with 20 bases between. CDR3 coding DNA: TGTGCCAGCAGCTTTCCCTTAGAGGGTACTCAACACGAGCAGTACTTC. Amino acids: CASSFPLEGTQHEQYF. The whole variable domain, remainder taken from reference TRBV11-3 and TRBJ2-7, is EAGVVQSPRYKIIEKKQPVAFWCNPISGHNTLYWYLQNLGQGPELLIRYENEEAVDDSQLPKDRFSAERLKGVDSTLKIQPAELGDSAVYLCASSFPLEGTQHEQYFGPGTRLTVT.

This rearrangement joins TRBV7-8 to TRBJ2-2; no definite D call. Trimming left V 4 bases short and J 4 bases short, with 7 bases between. The germline V gene encodes CDR1 SGHVS and CDR2 FQNEAQ. This CDR3 contains 13 residues. The CDR3 sequence: CASSSTLTGELFF. CDR3 sequence (DNA): TGTGCCAGCAGCTCGACACTCACCGGGGAGCTGTTTTTT.

The chain carries TRBV29-1 and TRBJ1-4; a possible D gene is TRBD1 (6 bases). The V and J ends lost 4 bases and 8 bases respectively, with 11 bases between them. The CDR3 is 12 residues long. In germline, CDR1 is SQVTM, CDR2 ANQGSEA. CDR3 in amino acids: CSVVGGGEKLFF. The CDR3 coding sequence is TGCAGCGTTGTAGGGGGAGGGGAAAAACTGTTTTTT.

This clone is classed as medium-sized. J is TRBJ2-1 and V is TRBV6-1; 8 bases are shared with TRBD2. Germline V gene sequence: CDR1 MNHNS, CDR2 SASEGT. V was clipped by 2 bases and J by 0 bases; unmatched bases: 0. There are 15 residues in the CDR3. CDR3 region: CASSELAGSYNEQFF. In DNA, the CDR3 is TGTGCCAGCAGTGAACTAGCGGGCTCCTACAATGAGCAGTTCTTC.

The V gene is TRBV27, the J gene TRBJ2-7, with TRBD2 matching 12 bases. The CDR3 sequence is 14 residues long. V trimming: 6 bases; J trimming: 4 bases; junction bases outside the gene matches: 4. CDR1 is MNHEY, CDR2 SMNVEV, per germline (reference sequence). The CDR3 bases are TGTGCCAGCAGCCCGACTAGCGGGAGATACGAGCAGTACTTC. It specifies CASSPTSGRYEQYF.

The gene calls are TRBV7-2 and TRBJ2-3; D is possibly TRBD2 (6 bases). The CDR3 extends over 15 amino acids. Germline CDR1 is SGHTA and CDR2 is FQGNSA. V was pared by 8 bases and J by 1 base, with 16 bases between. As DNA, the CDR3 is TGTGCCAGCTCCGAAGGGGCGGGGCGCACAGATACGCAGTATTTT. Protein: CASSEGAGRTDTQYF.

This clone was counted a single time. The rearrangement links TRBV7-9 to TRBJ1-6, with TRBD1 matching 7 bases. The CDR3 has 16 residues. In germline, CDR1 is SEHNR, CDR2 FQNEAQ (reference sequence). The trim removed 3 bases at V and 6 bases at J, leaving 8 bases unmatched. The CDR3 region has the DNA TGTGCCAGCAGCTTTATTGGGACAGTGGGTAATTCACCCCTCCACTTT. This encodes CASSFIGTVGNSPLHF.

The chain links TRBV18 to TRBJ2-4; TRBD1 matches 7 bases. The CDR3 consists of 15 residues. Germline-derived CDR1 and CDR2 are KGHSH and LQKENI. After removal of 4 bases from V and 3 bases from J, the junction contained 6 bases not matched to a gene. The CDR3 sequence: CASSLRQGFKNIQYF. The CDR3 DNA is TGTGCCAGCTCACTCCGACAGGGTTTCAAAAACATTCAGTACTTC.

The chain is built from TRBV7-9 and TRBJ2-1; 11 bases agree with TRBD2. Germline assignment: CDR1 SEHNR and CDR2 FQNEAQ (reference sequence). Trimming at V came to 3 bases and at J to 6 bases, leaving 1 base not matched to a gene. The CDR3 covers 14 residues. CDR3 loop: CASSFGTSGNEQFF. The CDR3 DNA sequence: TGTGCCAGCAGCTTCGGGACTAGCGGCAATGAGCAGTTCTTC.

Only a few counts were recorded for this clone. The chain links TRBV27 to TRBJ2-3, with 8 bases lining up with TRBD1. The V and J ends lost 5 bases and 7 bases, in that order; junction bases with no gene match: 5. Germline CDR1 MNHEY, CDR2 SMNVEV (reference sequence). CDR3 length: 13 amino acids. CDR3 amino acids: CASSPRGQYTQYF. In DNA, the CDR3 is TGTGCCAGCAGTCCCAGGGGGCAATATACGCAGTATTTT.

The chain is built from TRBV6-2 or TRBV6-3 and TRBJ2-3; TRBD2 matches 8 bases. V shed 4 bases, J shed 1 base, and the junction held 7 bases outside the gene matches. The CDR3 is 16 residues long. In germline, CDR1 is MNHEY, CDR2 SVGEGT. The CDR3 DNA reads TGTGCCAGCAGTTTTTCGGGAGGGGATGGCACAGATACGCAGTATTTT. It translates to CASSFSGGDGTDTQYF.

This clone is a singleton in its sample. The rearrangement uses TRBV4-1 and TRBJ2-3; TRBD1 matches at 12 bases. The CDR3 is 15 amino acids. V shed 3 bases and J 6 bases; nucleotides not matched to a gene: 4. The germline gives CDR1 MGHRA, CDR2 YSYEKL. Here the CDR3 reads CASSQGTGGRDTQYF. CDR3 nucleotide sequence: TGCGCCAGCAGCCAGGGGACAGGGGGCCGGGATACGCAGTATTTT.

CDR3 residues: CASTLGTNTGELFF. CDR3 coding DNA: TGTGCCAGCACCCTGGGGACTAACACCGGGGAGCTGTTTTTT. This chain uses TRBV6-5 with TRBJ2-2; D might be TRBD2 (6 bases). V shed 7 bases and J shed 2 bases, with 11 bases lying between them. Germline loops: CDR1 MNHEY, CDR2 SVGAGI. The CDR3 runs 14 residues.

This chain joins TRBV19 and TRBJ2-6; 8 positions agree with TRBD1. Germline V gene sequence: CDR1 LNHDA, CDR2 SQIVND (reference sequence). J gave up 0 bases and V 7 bases, and 14 bases lay outside the gene matches. The CDR3 consists of 19 residues. CDR3 residues: CASNTHVGTGFSGANVLTF. CDR3 DNA sequence: TGTGCCAGTAACACTCACGTGGGGACAGGTTTCTCTGGGGCCAACGTCCTGACTTTC.

In DNA, the CDR3 is TGTGCCAGCACCCGAGCGGGGGGAGCGGCGTTTGGTAATGAAAAACTGTTTTTT. It codes for CASTRAGGAAFGNEKLFF. The chain recombines TRBV5-6 with TRBJ1-4; maybe TRBD1 (5 bases). The CDR3 totals 18 residues. V was shortened by 6 bases and J by 4 bases, with 25 bases between the two germline ends. Germline CDR1 reads SGHDT; CDR2 reads YYEEEE.

V is TRBV11-2 and J is TRBJ2-1; 8 bases align to TRBD2. There are 15 residues in the CDR3. V dropped 6 bases and J dropped 4; count of bases not matched to a gene: 8. The germline gives CDR1 SGHAT, CDR2 FQNNGV. CDR3 region: CASSLTSGQYNEQFF. CDR3 sequence (DNA): TGTGCCAGCAGTCTCACTAGCGGCCAATACAATGAGCAGTTCTTC.

The rearrangement uses TRBV6-5 and TRBJ2-7; 7 nucleotides line up with TRBD2. The J segment lost 3 bases and the V segment lost 6 bases, leaving 8 bases of the junction unmatched. Germline V gene sequence: CDR1 MNHEY, CDR2 SVGAGI. The CDR3 spans 14 residues. CDR3 DNA: TGTGCCAGCAGCCCGGCGGGGGTAGGCTACGAGCAGTACTTC. Its protein product is CASSPAGVGYEQYF.

This rearrangement joins TRBV27 to TRBJ1-1; no definite D call. The CDR3 is 13 amino acids. Germline V gives CDR1 MNHEY, CDR2 SMNVEV (reference sequence). Trimming removed 5 bases at V and 4 bases at J, with 11 bases between. DNA for the CDR3: TGTGCCAGCAGTGTCCTCTCTCGCACTGAAGCTTTCTTT. This gives the protein CASSVLSRTEAFF.

The chain uses TRBV27 and TRBJ1-4, with D tentatively TRBD1 (5 bases). Germline V gives CDR1 MNHEY, CDR2 SMNVEV (reference sequence). CDR3 length: 15 residues. The ends were cut back, 6 bases at V and 5 bases at J, with 16 bases in the middle. CDR3 loop: CASSPGGFTNEKLFF. CDR3 in DNA: TGTGCCAGCAGCCCCGGGGGTTTTACAAATGAAAAACTGTTTTTT.

V usage is TRBV7-3 and J usage is TRBJ2-3, with 11 bases aligning to TRBD2. Germline assignment: CDR1 SGHTA and CDR2 FQGTGA. The CDR3 is made up of 16 amino acids. V dropped 5 bases and J dropped 6; count of bases not matched to a gene: 10. The CDR3 region is CASSRDSGRAGDTQYF. The CDR3 region has the DNA TGTGCCAGCAGCCGAGATAGCGGGAGGGCCGGGGATACGCAGTATTTT.

This chain joins TRBV29-1 and TRBJ2-7, with 9 bases aligning to TRBD2. The J segment lost 2 bases and the V segment lost 4 bases, leaving 9 bases of the junction unmatched. This CDR3 spans 15 amino acids. Germline V CDR1 and CDR2: SQVTM, ANQGSEA. The CDR3 reads CSVVGRGGLTYEQYF. DNA of the CDR3: TGCAGCGTTGTGGGGCGGGGGGGACTCACCTACGAGCAGTACTTC.

This clone was counted once. The chain is built from TRBV5-1 and TRBJ2-5; the D gene is possibly TRBD2 (5 bases). This CDR3 has 16 amino acids. Germline values: CDR1 SGHRS, CDR2 YFSETQ. The V end lost 0 bases, the J end lost 2 bases, and 14 bases lay between the germline ends. The CDR3 region has the DNA TGCGCCAGCAGCTTGGCGGAGGCGGCGACTCAAGAGACCCAGTACTTC. Translating it yields CASSLAEAATQETQYF.

This clone appeared a single time. The chain recombines TRBV6-5 with TRBJ2-1; 12 nucleotides align to TRBD2. The CDR3 is made up of 15 amino acids. Germline V gives CDR1 MNHEY, CDR2 SVGAGI. J was trimmed by 4 bases and V by 6 bases; bases with no gene match: 4. CDR3: CASRPGLAGYNEQFF. CDR3 in DNA: TGTGCCAGCAGGCCGGGACTAGCGGGTTACAATGAGCAGTTCTTC.

The rearrangement links TRBV6-6 to TRBJ2-5, with D perhaps TRBD2 (6 bases). Looked up from germline, CDR1 is MNHNY and CDR2 is SVGAGI (reference sequence). The CDR3 has 14 residues. Trimming pared 2 bases from V and 5 bases from J, leaving 12 bases between. The DNA for the CDR3 is TGTGCCAGCAGTTACAGGGAGGTTCGGGAGACCCAGTACTTC. Translated, it gives CASSYREVRETQYF.

V usage is TRBV14 and J usage is TRBJ2-7, with D maybe TRBD1 (5 bases). Germline V gene lookup returns CDR1 SGHDN and CDR2 FVKESK. The CDR3 extends over 13 amino acids. V lost 5 bases to trimming and J lost 3 bases, with 11 bases between them. The CDR3 DNA sequence: TGTGCCAGCAGCACCCGACAGTTCTACGAGCAGTACTTC. Protein: CASSTRQFYEQYF.

The chain has TRBV24-1 and TRBJ2-1; a weak D match, TRBD2 (5 bases). Trimming shortened V by 4 bases and J by 8 bases, and 14 bases separated the two germline ends. Germline V CDR1 and CDR2: KGHDR, SFDVKD. This CDR3 region has 14 residues. CDR3 nucleotides: TGTGCCACCAGTGAGTCCGGGATAGGCTATGAGCAGTTCTTC. Translated: CATSESGIGYEQFF.

The J gene is TRBJ2-5, the V gene TRBV19; a possible D gene is TRBD1 (6 bases). The CDR3 is 16 residues long. V gave up 1 base and J gave up 9 bases, with 21 bases separating them. CDR1 and CDR2 from the germline V gene are LNHDA and SQIVND (reference sequence). In DNA form, the CDR3 reads TGTGCCAGTAGTATAGGGACAGAACCAAGCCGGGTGCCCCAGTACTTC. It is translated as CASSIGTEPSRVPQYF.

This clone was seen a few times. V gene TRBV10-2 combines with J gene TRBJ1-1; D is uncertain. Per germline, CDR1 WSHSY and CDR2 SAAADI. Trimming cost V 3 bases and J 3 bases, with 8 bases left between them. The CDR3 has 13 residues. This chain's CDR3 is CASSELSYTEAFF. The CDR3, as DNA: TGCGCCAGCAGTGAATTGTCATACACTGAAGCTTTCTTT.

This clone has just a few counts. This sequence joins TRBV10-1 and TRBJ2-2; the D gene is possibly TRBD2 (5 bases). The CDR3 runs 13 residues. In germline, CDR1 is WNHNN, CDR2 SYGVQD (reference sequence). Trimming removed 7 bases at V and 5 bases at J, with 11 bases between. The DNA of the CDR3 is TGCGCCAGCACATCTAGCCATACCGGGGAGCTGTTTTTT. Protein sequence: CASTSSHTGELFF.

This sequence joins TRBV27 and TRBJ1-6, with 9 bases fitting TRBD1. The CDR3 is 17 residues long. J gave up 6 bases and V 3 bases, and 9 bases lay outside the gene matches. From germline, CDR1 is MNHEY and CDR2 SMNVEV (reference sequence). The chain's CDR3 is CASSFSGQGGTNSPLHF. CDR3 nucleotide sequence: TGTGCCAGCAGTTTTTCGGGACAGGGAGGGACTAATTCACCCCTCCACTTT.

The J gene is TRBJ1-6, the V gene TRBV9; the D gene is possibly TRBD1 (5 bases). This CDR3 comprises 15 residues. Trimming cost V 0 bases and J 6 bases, with 10 bases left between them. CDR1 SGDLS and CDR2 YYNGEE come from the germline V gene. As DNA, the CDR3 is TGTGCCAGCAGCGTAGTCGGCGGGGGTAATTCACCCCTCCACTTT. Its protein product is CASSVVGGGNSPLHF.